Shown below are 25 T cell receptor beta chains from a single sample sequenced in a study of blood T cell repertoires in COVID-19. Some clones are missing from TCRdb's copy, which holds only in-frame ones; the method was immunoSEQ multiplex PCR. The sample includes more than 200,000 clones, 84% of them seen just once. The material sequenced was peripheral blood. These receptors came from an elderly woman with COVID-19, enrolled during active disease.

The rearrangement uses TRBV3-1 (or the pseudogene TRBV3-2) and TRBJ1-3; no firm D call. This CDR3 has 18 residues. Germline V gives CDR1 LGHDT, CDR2 YNNKEL (reference sequence). V gave up 1 base and J gave up 0 bases, with 16 bases separating them. This CDR3 is CASSQGGLATSSGNTIYF. CDR3 nucleotides: TGTGCCAGCAGCCAAGGAGGGTTGGCCACTAGCTCTGGAAACACCATATATTTT.

The chain combines TRBV28 with TRBJ1-5; the D gene is possibly TRBD1 (5 bases). Trimming took off 4 bases at V and 3 bases at J, with 13 bases between the two ends. The CDR3 loop spans 15 amino acids. In germline, CDR1 is MDHEN, CDR2 SYDVKM. CDR3 protein: CASSSHQGNNQPQHF. The CDR3 region has the DNA TGTGCCAGCAGTTCCCACCAGGGAAACAATCAGCCCCAGCATTTT. The full variable domain, its missing parts supplied by reference TRBV28 and TRBJ1-5, is DVKVTQSSRYLVKRTGEKVFLECVQDMDHENMFWYRQDPGLGLRLIYFSYDVKMKEKGDIPEGYSVSREKKERFSLILESASTNQTSMYLCASSSHQGNNQPQHFGDGTRLSIL.

This clone was seen just once. V and J are TRBV7-9 and TRBJ1-1; TRBD1 is a possible D gene (5 bases). Deletions cut 5 bases from V and 2 bases from J, with 21 bases between. CDR1 is SEHNR and CDR2 is FQNEAQ in the germline V gene (reference sequence). CDR3 length: 17 residues. The CDR3 DNA reads as TGTGCCAGCAGCCTCTCCGACAGCCTCACGAGAAACACTGAAGCTTTCTTT. Its translation: CASSLSDSLTRNTEAFF.

The CDR3 sequence is CASSLYYEQYF. DNA of the CDR3: TGTGCCAGCAGCCTTTACTACGAGCAGTACTTC. V and J are TRBV5-5 and TRBJ2-7; D not certain. Per germline, CDR1 SGHKS and CDR2 YYEKEE (reference sequence). This CDR3 region has 11 residues. Trimming stripped 4 bases from V and 3 bases from J, with 5 bases between.

V usage is TRBV5-6 and J usage is TRBJ1-4; 9 bases map to TRBD1. Germline V CDR1 and CDR2: SGHDT, YYEEEE. Trimming removed 2 bases from V and 5 bases from J; junction bases left unmatched: 7. The CDR3 contains 16 residues. The CDR3: CASSFGQGLLNEKLFF. DNA of the CDR3: TGTGCCAGCAGCTTTGGACAGGGGCTCCTCAATGAAAAACTGTTTTTT.

This chain uses TRBV28 with TRBJ1-5; D ambiguous. CDR1 MDHEN and CDR2 SYDVKM come from the germline V gene. Trimming took 8 bases from V and 8 from J, leaving 13 bases between them. CDR3 length equals 12 residues. The CDR3 DNA is TGTGCCAGCTCCATTCAGCAGGAGCCCCAGCATTTT. It is translated as CASSIQQEPQHF. The full variable domain, completed using reference TRBV28 and TRBJ1-5, is DVKVTQSSRYLVKRTGEKVFLECVQDMDHENMFWYRQDPGLGLRLIYFSYDVKMKEKGDIPEGYSVSREKKERFSLILESASTNQTSMYLCASSIQQEPQHFGDGTRLSIL.

A note on this clone: The same CDR3 is also encoded by other DNA sequences in this sample. The chain links TRBV3-1 (or the pseudogene TRBV3-2) to TRBJ1-5; 7 bases map to TRBD1. CDR1 is LGHDT, CDR2 YNNKEL, per germline (reference sequence). There are 14 residues in the CDR3. Trimming cost V 3 bases and J 7 bases; bases outside gene matches: 6. CDR3 in amino acids: CASSQTGMGQPQHF. CDR3 nucleotides: TGTGCCAGCAGCCAGACAGGGATGGGACAGCCCCAGCATTTT.

This clone has only one observation. The chain uses TRBV6-5 and TRBJ2-7, with 8 bases aligning to TRBD1. Germline V gene sequence: CDR1 MNHEY, CDR2 SVGAGI. With 6 bases clipped from V and 2 bases from J, the junction kept 9 bases outside the gene matches. The CDR3 has 15 amino acids. The CDR3 protein is CASSQTPTGAYEQYF. The DNA for the CDR3 is TGTGCCAGCAGCCAAACCCCGACAGGGGCCTACGAGCAGTACTTC.

This CDR3 reads CASSPKDRANYGYTF. DNA for the CDR3: TGTGCCAGCAGCCCGAAGGACAGAGCTAACTATGGCTACACCTTC. V is TRBV5-6 and J is TRBJ1-2; possibly TRBD1 for D (6 bases). The germline V gene has CDR1 SGHDT and CDR2 YYEEEE. CDR3 size: 15 residues. Trimming cost V 4 bases and J 0 bases, with 13 bases left between them. Full variable domain (outside the CDR3, taken from reference TRBV5-6 and TRBJ1-2): DAGVTQSPTHLIKTRGQQVTLRCSPKSGHDTVSWYQQALGQGPQFIFQYYEEEERQRGNFPDRFSGHQFPNYSSELNVNALLLGDSALYLCASSPKDRANYGYTFGSGTRLTVV.

This chain joins TRBV6-5 and TRBJ2-5; D may be TRBD1 (6 bases). The CDR3 extends over 15 amino acids. Germline V gene lookup returns CDR1 MNHEY and CDR2 SVGAGI. Trimming removed 9 bases from V and 3 bases from J, with 20 bases in between. Here the CDR3 DNA reads TGTGCCAGTGCACAGGGACCGCTAAGAGAAGAGACCCAGTACTTC. Its translation is CASAQGPLREETQYF.

This chain links TRBV30 with TRBJ2-1; 8 nucleotides align to TRBD2. The CDR3 extends over 13 amino acids. Trimming at V came to 2 bases and at J to 10 bases, leaving 7 bases not matched to a gene. The germline CDR1 and CDR2 sequences are GTSNPN and SVGIG (reference sequence). This CDR3 reads CAWSQGLADEQFF. Here the CDR3 DNA reads TGTGCCTGGAGTCAAGGACTAGCTGACGAGCAGTTCTTC.

The J gene is TRBJ1-1, the V gene TRBV18; 7 bases match TRBD1. V shed 6 bases, J shed 1 base, and the junction held 11 bases outside the gene matches. The CDR3 spans 16 residues. From germline, CDR1 is KGHSH and CDR2 LQKENI. CDR3 coding DNA: TGTGCCAGCTCCCTTAGGGCAGGGGGTCAGAACACTGAAGCTTTCTTT. Translating it yields CASSLRAGGQNTEAFF.

J is TRBJ1-2 and V is TRBV11-2, with TRBD1 matching over 9 bases. Trimming took 5 bases from V and 2 from J; bases not matched to a gene: 9. The CDR3 loop spans 16 amino acids. Germline V gene data show CDR1 as SGHAT and CDR2 as FQNNGV. The CDR3 region has the DNA TGTGCCAGCAGCCAATCTTACAGGGGGCAGAACTATGGCTACACCTTC. Protein sequence: CASSQSYRGQNYGYTF.

The chain employs TRBV29-1 and TRBJ2-5, with D possibly TRBD2 on 7 matching bases. The CDR3 runs to 13 residues. Germline values: CDR1 SQVTM, CDR2 ANQGSEA. Trimming cost V 4 bases and J 5 bases, with 14 bases left between them. The CDR3 sequence is CSVGPGGLETQYF. In nucleotides, the CDR3 is TGCAGCGTTGGCCCCGGGGGGCTGGAGACCCAGTACTTC. Supplemented by reference TRBV29-1 and TRBJ2-5, the full variable domain reads SAVISQKPSRDICQRGTSLTIQCQVDSQVTMMFWYRQQPGQSLTLIATANQGSEATYESGFVIDKFPISRPNLTFSTLTVSNMSPEDSSIYLCSVGPGGLETQYFGPGTRLLVL.

This chain joins TRBV6-5 and TRBJ1-3; 8 bases are a match to TRBD1. The V and J ends lost 6 bases and 2 bases, in that order; junction bases with no gene match: 6. The germline V gene has CDR1 MNHEY and CDR2 SVGAGI. The CDR3 covers 15 residues. Here the CDR3 reads CASSLGQGTGNTIYF. The CDR3 DNA sequence: TGTGCCAGCAGCCTCGGACAGGGTACTGGAAACACCATATATTTT.

The genes are TRBV5-4 and TRBJ1-4; weak D call: TRBD1 (5 bases). The V gene's germline CDR1 is SGHNT and CDR2 YYREEE (reference sequence). V shed 4 bases and J shed 5 bases, with 12 bases lying between them. The CDR3 has 14 residues. CDR3 region: CASSRGGENEKLFF. The CDR3 DNA sequence: TGTGCCAGCAGCCGGGGAGGGGAGAATGAAAAACTGTTTTTT.

The chain combines TRBV6-6 with TRBJ2-7; a possible D gene is TRBD2 (6 bases). The V end lost 2 bases, the J end lost 1 base, and 6 bases lay between the germline ends. Germline-derived CDR1 and CDR2 are MNHNY and SVGAGI (reference sequence). This CDR3 is 13 amino acids long. DNA for the CDR3: TGTGCCAGCAGTTACGGGGGGTCCTACGAGCAGTACGTC. Protein sequence: CASSYGGSYEQYV.

This clone was recorded a few times. The rearrangement uses TRBV24-1 and TRBJ2-5, with D tentatively TRBD1 (6 bases). Trimming left V 2 bases short and J 5 bases short, with 14 bases between. CDR1 is KGHDR and CDR2 is SFDVKD in the germline V gene. The CDR3 is made up of 15 amino acids. The DNA for the CDR3 is TGTGCCACCAGTGATTCACAGGGAAGAGGGGAGACCCAGTACTTC. Translation gives CATSDSQGRGETQYF.

Here the CDR3 DNA reads TGTGCCAGCGGCCAGGCAAGGATGTCGTCCCAGTACTTC. Its protein product is CASGQARMSSQYF. This chain joins TRBV7-2 and TRBJ2-5; no clear D gene. The CDR3 covers 13 residues. V was clipped by 8 bases and J by 9 bases, with 19 bases between them. Germline values: CDR1 SGHTA, CDR2 FQGNSA.

The CDR3 spells CASSPDRGLDQPQHF. The CDR3 DNA sequence: TGTGCCAGCAGTCCCGACAGGGGGCTGGATCAGCCCCAGCATTTT. This chain uses TRBV6-5 with TRBJ1-5; 10 bases map to TRBD1. Germline values: CDR1 MNHEY, CDR2 SVGAGI. The V and J ends lost 5 bases and 5 bases, in that order; junction bases with no gene match: 6. The CDR3 runs 15 residues.

Concerning this clone: Additional DNA sequences in this sample encode the identical CDR3. The V gene is TRBV12-3 or TRBV12-4, the J gene TRBJ1-2, with no clear D. The CDR3 totals 11 residues. V lost 3 bases to trimming and J lost 4 bases, with 3 bases between them. DNA of the CDR3: TGTGCCAGCAGTTTCTCCTATGGCTACACCTTC. It yields the protein CASSFSYGYTF.

The chain recombines TRBV5-6 with TRBJ2-1, with a weak D call TRBD1 (7 bases). Trimming pared 2 bases from V and 6 bases from J, leaving 15 bases between. Germline CDR1 is SGHDT and CDR2 is YYEEEE. This CDR3 region has 15 residues. CDR3 sequence reads: CASSFRGVRTNEQFF. In nucleotides, the CDR3 is TGTGCCAGCAGCTTCAGGGGGGTCCGCACCAATGAGCAGTTCTTC.

The V call is TRBV12-3 or TRBV12-4, the J call TRBJ2-7, with unresolved D. V was pared by 6 bases and J by 2 bases, with 5 bases between. CDR3 length equals 11 residues. The CDR3 here is CASSRTYEQYF. DNA of the CDR3: TGTGCCAGCAGCCGTACCTACGAGCAGTACTTC.

The rearrangement joins TRBV18 to TRBJ1-3, with D perhaps TRBD1 (6 bases). The CDR3 runs to 16 residues. Trimming took 3 bases from V and 2 from J, leaving 14 bases between them. Germline assignment: CDR1 KGHSH and CDR2 LQKENI. Here the CDR3 DNA reads TGTGCCAGCTCACCCGGACAGTCGGTGGCTGGAAACACCATATATTTT. It specifies CASSPGQSVAGNTIYF.

The V gene is TRBV18, the J gene TRBJ2-3, with 9 bases fitting TRBD2. CDR3 length equals 16 residues. V gave up 1 base and J gave up 0 bases; unmatched junction bases: 2. Per germline, CDR1 KGHSH and CDR2 LQKENI. In nucleotides, the CDR3 is TGTGCCAGCTCACCACAGCTAGCGGGGAGCACAGATACGCAGTATTTT. Amino acid sequence: CASSPQLAGSTDTQYF.